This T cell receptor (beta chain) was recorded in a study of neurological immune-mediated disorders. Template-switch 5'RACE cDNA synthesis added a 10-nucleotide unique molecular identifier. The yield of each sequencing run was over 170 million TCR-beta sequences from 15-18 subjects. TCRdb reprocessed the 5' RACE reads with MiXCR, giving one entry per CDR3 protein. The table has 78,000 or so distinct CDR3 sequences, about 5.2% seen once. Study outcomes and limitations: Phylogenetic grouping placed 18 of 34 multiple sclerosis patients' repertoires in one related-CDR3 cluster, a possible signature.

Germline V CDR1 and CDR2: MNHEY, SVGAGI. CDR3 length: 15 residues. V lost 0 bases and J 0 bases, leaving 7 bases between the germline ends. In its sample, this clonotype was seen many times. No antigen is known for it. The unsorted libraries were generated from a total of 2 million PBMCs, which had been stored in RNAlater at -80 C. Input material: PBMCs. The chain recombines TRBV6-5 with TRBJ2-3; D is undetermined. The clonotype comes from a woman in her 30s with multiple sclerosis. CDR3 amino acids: CASSYSAVSTDTQYF. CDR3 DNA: TGTGCCAGCAGTTACTCTGCGGTTAGCACAGATACGCAGTATTTT.